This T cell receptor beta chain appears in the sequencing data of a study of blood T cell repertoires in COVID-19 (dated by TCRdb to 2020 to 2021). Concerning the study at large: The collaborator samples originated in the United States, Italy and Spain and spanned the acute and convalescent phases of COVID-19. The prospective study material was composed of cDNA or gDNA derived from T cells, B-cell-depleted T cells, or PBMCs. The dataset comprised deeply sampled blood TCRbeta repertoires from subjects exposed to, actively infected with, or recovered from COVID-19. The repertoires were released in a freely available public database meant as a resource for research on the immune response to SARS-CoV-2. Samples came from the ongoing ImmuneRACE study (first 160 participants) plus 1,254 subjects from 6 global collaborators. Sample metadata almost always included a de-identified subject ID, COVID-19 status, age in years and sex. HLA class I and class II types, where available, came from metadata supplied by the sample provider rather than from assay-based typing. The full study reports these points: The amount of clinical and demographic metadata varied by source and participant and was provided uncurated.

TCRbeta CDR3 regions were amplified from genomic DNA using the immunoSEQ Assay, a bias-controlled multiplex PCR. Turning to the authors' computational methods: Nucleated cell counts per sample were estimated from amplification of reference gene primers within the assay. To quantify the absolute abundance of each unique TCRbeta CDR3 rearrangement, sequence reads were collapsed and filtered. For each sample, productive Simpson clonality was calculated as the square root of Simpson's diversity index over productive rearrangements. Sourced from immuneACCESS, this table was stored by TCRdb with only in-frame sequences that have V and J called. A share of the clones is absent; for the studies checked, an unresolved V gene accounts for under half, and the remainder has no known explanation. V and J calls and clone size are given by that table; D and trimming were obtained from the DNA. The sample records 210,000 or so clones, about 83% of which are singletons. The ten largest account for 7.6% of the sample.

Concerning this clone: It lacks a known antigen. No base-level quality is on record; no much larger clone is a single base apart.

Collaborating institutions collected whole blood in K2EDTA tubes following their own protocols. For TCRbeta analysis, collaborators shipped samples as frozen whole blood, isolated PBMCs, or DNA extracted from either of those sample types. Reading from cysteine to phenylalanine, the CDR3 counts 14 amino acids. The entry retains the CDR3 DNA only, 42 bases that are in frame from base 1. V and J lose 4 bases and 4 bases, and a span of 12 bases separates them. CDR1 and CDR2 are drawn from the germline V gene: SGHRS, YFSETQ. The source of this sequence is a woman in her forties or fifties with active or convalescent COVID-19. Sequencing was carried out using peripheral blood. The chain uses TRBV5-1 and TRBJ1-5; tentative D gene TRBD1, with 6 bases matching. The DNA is TGCGCCAGCAGCCACAGGACAGATAATCAGCCCCAGCATTTT. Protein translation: CASSHRTDNQPQHF. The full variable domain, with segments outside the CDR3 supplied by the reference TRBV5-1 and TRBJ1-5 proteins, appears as KAGVTQTPRYLIKTRGQQVTLSCSPISGHRSVSWYQQTPGQGLQFLFEYFSETQRNKGNFPGRFSGRQFSNSRSEMNVSTLELGDSALYLCASSHRTDNQPQHFGDGTRLSIL.